The rows below give T cell receptor beta chains drawn from one sample of a study of Ad26.COV2.S vaccination and SARS-CoV-2 variants. Clones were read by immunoSEQ multiplex PCR, and TCRdb kept only the in-frame ones, dropping some. The top ten clones hold over 1.5% of a sample with hundreds of thousands of clones, about nine tenths of them seen once. Here the sequenced sample was peripheral blood, taken in a trial of Ad26.COV2.S vaccine versus placebo. The receptors shown here come from a person between 18 and 60 years old who received the Ad26.COV2.S COVID-19 vaccine or a placebo. Both conserved end residues are part of each CDR3. The order of the fields is clone size, V gene, D gene, J gene, CDR3 protein, CDR3 DNA. D genes are given only for firm matches. Clone size is shown for a subset of rows, as once, few, many or a class of expanded clone.

clone size: -
V gene: TRBV18
D gene: -
J gene: TRBJ2-2
CDR3 protein: CASSPPGGLKNTGELFF
CDR3 DNA: TGTGCCAGCTCACCGCCCGGGGGCCTTAAGAACACCGGGGAGCTGTTTTTT

clone size: -
V gene: TRBV9
D gene: TRBD1
J gene: TRBJ2-3
CDR3 protein: CASSAHRTGGLTDTQYF
CDR3 DNA: TGTGCCAGCAGCGCACACAGGACAGGGGGTCTGACAGATACGCAGTATTTT

clone size: -
V gene: TRBV29-1
D gene: -
J gene: TRBJ1-1
CDR3 protein: CSVRTGGTEAFF
CDR3 DNA: TGCAGCGTGCGAACGGGGGGCACTGAAGCTTTCTTT

clone size: -
V gene: TRBV11-3
D gene: TRBD1
J gene: TRBJ2-1
CDR3 protein: CASSLEQPALDRASSSYNEQFF
CDR3 DNA: TGTGCCAGCAGCTTAGAACAACCTGCATTGGACAGGGCATCGAGCTCCTACAATGAGCAGTTCTTC

clone size: -
V gene: TRBV7-2
D gene: -
J gene: TRBJ1-2
CDR3 protein: CASSLVIGVGYTF
CDR3 DNA: TGTGCCAGCAGCTTAGTGATAGGGGTTGGCTACACCTTC

clone size: -
V gene: TRBV7-2
D gene: -
J gene: TRBJ2-2
CDR3 protein: CASSLAWAGELFF
CDR3 DNA: TGTGCCAGCAGCTTAGCGTGGGCCGGGGAGCTGTTTTTT

clone size: -
V gene: TRBV6-6
D gene: TRBD1
J gene: TRBJ2-7
CDR3 protein: CASAGTGMSYEQYF
CDR3 DNA: TGTGCCAGTGCCGGGACAGGGATGTCCTACGAGCAGTACTTC

clone size: -
V gene: TRBV10-2
D gene: -
J gene: TRBJ1-2
CDR3 protein: CASKETGVYGYTF
CDR3 DNA: TGCGCCAGCAAGGAGACAGGAGTCTATGGCTACACCTTC

clone size: -
V gene: TRBV6-2/TRBV6-3
D gene: -
J gene: TRBJ1-1
CDR3 protein: CASSYHSMGNTEAFF
CDR3 DNA: TGTGCCAGCAGTTACCACAGCATGGGGAACACTGAAGCTTTCTTT

clone size: -
V gene: TRBV6-1
D gene: -
J gene: TRBJ1-2
CDR3 protein: CASSEPFYGYTF
CDR3 DNA: TGTGCCAGCAGTGAACCTTTCTATGGCTACACCTTC

clone size: -
V gene: TRBV6-2/TRBV6-3
D gene: -
J gene: TRBJ1-5
CDR3 protein: CASSYSTFLPQHF
CDR3 DNA: TGTGCCAGCAGTTACTCGACGTTTTTGCCCCAGCATTTT

clone size: once
V gene: TRBV12-5
D gene: TRBD2
J gene: TRBJ2-1
CDR3 protein: CASGLALGGSDYNEQFF
CDR3 DNA: TGTGCTAGTGGTTTGGCCCTGGGGGGGTCGGATTACAATGAGCAGTTCTTC

clone size: -
V gene: TRBV5-1
D gene: -
J gene: TRBJ1-4
CDR3 protein: CASSTTGNEKLFF
CDR3 DNA: TGCGCCAGCAGCACGACGGGGAATGAAAAACTGTTTTTT

clone size: -
V gene: TRBV11-2
D gene: TRBD1
J gene: TRBJ2-7
CDR3 protein: CASSLSGQGTYEQYF
CDR3 DNA: TGTGCCAGCAGCCTATCTGGACAGGGGACCTACGAGCAGTACTTC

clone size: -
V gene: TRBV4-1
D gene: TRBD1
J gene: TRBJ2-1
CDR3 protein: CASSQQGVSSYNEQFF
CDR3 DNA: TGCGCCAGCAGCCAACAGGGGGTAAGCTCCTACAATGAGCAGTTCTTC

clone size: -
V gene: TRBV3-1/TRBV3-2
D gene: -
J gene: TRBJ1-2
CDR3 protein: CASSQGGGGRGYTF
CDR3 DNA: TGTGCCAGCAGCCAAGGCGGGGGGGGCCGAGGCTACACCTTC

clone size: -
V gene: TRBV7-6
D gene: TRBD2
J gene: TRBJ2-1
CDR3 protein: CASSLVPSGGSYNEQFF
CDR3 DNA: TGTGCCAGCAGCTTAGTTCCTAGCGGGGGCTCCTACAATGAGCAGTTCTTC

clone size: once
V gene: TRBV7-7
D gene: -
J gene: TRBJ2-5
CDR3 protein: CASSLQGGQETQYF
CDR3 DNA: TGTGCTAGCAGCTTACAAGGGGGCCAAGAGACCCAGTACTTC

clone size: -
V gene: TRBV30
D gene: -
J gene: TRBJ2-4
CDR3 protein: CAWNRGLAKNIQYF
CDR3 DNA: TGTGCCTGGAATCGCGGACTAGCCAAAAACATTCAGTACTTC

clone size: -
V gene: TRBV6-1
D gene: -
J gene: TRBJ2-1
CDR3 protein: CASSDLRDLYNEQFF
CDR3 DNA: TGTGCCAGCAGTGACCTCCGGGATTTATACAATGAGCAGTTCTTC

clone size: -
V gene: TRBV4-1
D gene: TRBD2
J gene: TRBJ2-5
CDR3 protein: CASGLAGQETQYF
CDR3 DNA: TGCGCCAGCGGACTAGCGGGGCAAGAGACCCAGTACTTC

clone size: once
V gene: TRBV27
D gene: -
J gene: TRBJ2-1
CDR3 protein: CASSPYTGTGRHNEQFF
CDR3 DNA: TGTGCCAGCAGTCCGTATACCGGGACCGGGCGGCACAATGAGCAGTTCTTC

clone size: -
V gene: TRBV11-3
D gene: -
J gene: TRBJ1-1
CDR3 protein: CASSSSGQNTEAFF
CDR3 DNA: TGTGCCAGCAGCTCATCAGGGCAGAACACTGAAGCTTTCTTT

clone size: -
V gene: TRBV7-9
D gene: -
J gene: TRBJ2-7
CDR3 protein: CASSLGRYEQYF
CDR3 DNA: TGTGCCAGCAGTCTTGGGAGGTACGAGCAGTACTTC

clone size: -
V gene: TRBV28
D gene: -
J gene: TRBJ2-7
CDR3 protein: CASSPRTASYEQYF
CDR3 DNA: TGTGCCAGCAGTCCCCGGACAGCCTCCTACGAGCAGTACTTC

clone size: -
V gene: TRBV6-2/TRBV6-3
D gene: -
J gene: TRBJ2-7
CDR3 protein: CASSYRLRDADEQYF
CDR3 DNA: TGTGCCAGCAGTTATCGTCTTCGAGACGCCGACGAGCAGTACTTC

clone size: -
V gene: TRBV4-3
D gene: TRBD2
J gene: TRBJ2-1
CDR3 protein: CASSPGTSILEQFF
CDR3 DNA: TGCGCCAGCAGCCCCGGGACTAGCATTCTTGAGCAGTTCTTC

clone size: -
V gene: TRBV6-1
D gene: -
J gene: TRBJ2-7
CDR3 protein: CASSDQSVYEQYF
CDR3 DNA: TGTGCCAGCAGTGACCAGTCGGTATACGAGCAGTACTTC

clone size: -
V gene: TRBV19
D gene: -
J gene: TRBJ2-2
CDR3 protein: CASRAGENTGELFF
CDR3 DNA: TGTGCCAGTAGAGCAGGGGAGAACACCGGGGAGCTGTTTTTT

clone size: -
V gene: TRBV27
D gene: -
J gene: TRBJ1-4
CDR3 protein: CASSLSWETGREKLFF
CDR3 DNA: TGTGCCAGCAGTTTAAGTTGGGAGACAGGTCGGGAAAAACTGTTTTTT

clone size: -
V gene: TRBV7-8
D gene: TRBD2
J gene: TRBJ2-5
CDR3 protein: CASSFRLAGNHETQYF
CDR3 DNA: TGTGCCAGCAGCTTCCGACTAGCGGGGAACCATGAGACCCAGTACTTC

clone size: few
V gene: TRBV19
D gene: TRBD1
J gene: TRBJ1-6
CDR3 protein: CASSIPPLQGRNSPLHF
CDR3 DNA: TGTGCCAGTAGTATACCCCCCTTACAGGGGAGGAATTCACCCCTCCACTTT